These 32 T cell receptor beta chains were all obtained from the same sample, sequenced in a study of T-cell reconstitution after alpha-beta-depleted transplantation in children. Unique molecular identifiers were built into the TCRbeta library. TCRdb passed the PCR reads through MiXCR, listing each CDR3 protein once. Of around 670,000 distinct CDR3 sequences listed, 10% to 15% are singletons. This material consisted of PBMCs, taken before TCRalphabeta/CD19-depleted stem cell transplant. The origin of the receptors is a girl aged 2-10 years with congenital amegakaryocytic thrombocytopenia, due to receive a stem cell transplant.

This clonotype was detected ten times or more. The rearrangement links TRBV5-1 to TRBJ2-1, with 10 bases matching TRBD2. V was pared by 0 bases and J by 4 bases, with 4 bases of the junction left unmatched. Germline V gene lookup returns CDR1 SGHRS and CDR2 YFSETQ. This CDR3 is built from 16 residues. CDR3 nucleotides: TGCGCCAGCAGCTTGGACCCGGGACTAGCGTACAATGAGCAGTTCTTC. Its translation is CASSLDPGLAYNEQFF.

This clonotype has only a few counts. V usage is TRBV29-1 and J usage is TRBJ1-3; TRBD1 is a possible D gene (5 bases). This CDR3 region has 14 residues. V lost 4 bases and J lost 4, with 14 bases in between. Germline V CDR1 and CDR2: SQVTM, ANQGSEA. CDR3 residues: CSVVTPRDGNTIYF. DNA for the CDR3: TGCAGCGTTGTAACACCCAGGGACGGAAACACCATATATTTT. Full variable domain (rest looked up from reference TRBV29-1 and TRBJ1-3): SAVISQKPSRDICQRGTSLTIQCQVDSQVTMMFWYRQQPGQSLTLIATANQGSEATYESGFVIDKFPISRPNLTFSTLTVSNMSPEDSSIYLCSVVTPRDGNTIYFGEGSWLTVV.

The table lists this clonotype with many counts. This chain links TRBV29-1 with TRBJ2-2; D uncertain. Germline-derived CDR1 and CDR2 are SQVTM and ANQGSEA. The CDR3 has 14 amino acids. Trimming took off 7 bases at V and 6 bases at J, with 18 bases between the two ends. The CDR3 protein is CSGRTITGPGELFF. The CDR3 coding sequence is TGCAGCGGACGGACGATCACCGGGCCCGGGGAGCTGTTTTTT.

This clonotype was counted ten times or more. Written as DNA, the CDR3 is TGCAGTGCTAGGGAGGGGACAGCCCTAGCCAAAAACATTCAGTACTTC. It codes for CSAREGTALAKNIQYF. The rearrangement joins TRBV20-1 to TRBJ2-4, with TRBD1 as a possible D gene (7 bases). Per germline, CDR1 DFQATT and CDR2 SNEGSKA (reference sequence). The CDR3 has 16 amino acids. Trimming cost V 3 bases and J 0 bases, with 15 bases left between them.

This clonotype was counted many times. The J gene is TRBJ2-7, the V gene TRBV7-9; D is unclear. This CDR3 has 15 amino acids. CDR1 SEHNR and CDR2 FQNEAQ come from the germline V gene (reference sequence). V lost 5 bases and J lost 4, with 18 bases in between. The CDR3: CASSDRAGPSYEQYF. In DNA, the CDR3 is TGTGCCAGCAGCGATAGAGCAGGCCCTTCGTACGAGCAGTACTTC.

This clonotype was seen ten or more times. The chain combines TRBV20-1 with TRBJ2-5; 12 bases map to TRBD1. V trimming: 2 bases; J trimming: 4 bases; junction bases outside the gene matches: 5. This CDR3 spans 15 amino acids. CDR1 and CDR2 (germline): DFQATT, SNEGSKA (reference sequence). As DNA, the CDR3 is TGCAGTGCTAGAAACCGGGACAGGGGGCGAGAGACCCAGTACTTC. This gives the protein CSARNRDRGRETQYF.

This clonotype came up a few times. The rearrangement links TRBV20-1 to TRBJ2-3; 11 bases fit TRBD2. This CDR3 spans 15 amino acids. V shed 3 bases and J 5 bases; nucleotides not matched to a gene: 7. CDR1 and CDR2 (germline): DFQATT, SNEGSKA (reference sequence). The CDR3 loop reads CSARTLAGGLDTQYF. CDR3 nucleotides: TGCAGTGCTAGGACGCTAGCGGGAGGTTTAGATACGCAGTATTTT.

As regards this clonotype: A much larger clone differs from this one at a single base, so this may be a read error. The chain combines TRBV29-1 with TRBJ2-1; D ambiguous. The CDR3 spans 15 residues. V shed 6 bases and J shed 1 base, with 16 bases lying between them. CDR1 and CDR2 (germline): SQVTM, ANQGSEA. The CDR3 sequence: CSVAGSAKSYNEQFF. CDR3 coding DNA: TGCAGCGTGGCCGGGTCAGCCAAATCCTACAATGAGCAGTTCTTC.

CDR3 region: CASSYLAGGPSREQYF. The CDR3 region has the DNA TGCGCCAGCAGCTACTTAGCGGGAGGGCCCTCGCGAGAGCAGTACTTC. The rearrangement links TRBV5-1 to TRBJ2-7; 11 nucleotides align to TRBD2. Germline loops: CDR1 SGHRS, CDR2 YFSETQ. With 3 bases clipped from V and 7 bases from J, the junction kept 12 bases outside the gene matches. The CDR3 contains 16 residues.

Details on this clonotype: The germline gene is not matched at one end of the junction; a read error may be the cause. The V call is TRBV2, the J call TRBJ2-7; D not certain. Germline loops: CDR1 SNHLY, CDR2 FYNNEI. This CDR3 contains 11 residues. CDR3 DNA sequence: TGTGCCAGCAGTGTTGAGGCCCACGCGCTTTTC. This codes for CASSVEAHALF. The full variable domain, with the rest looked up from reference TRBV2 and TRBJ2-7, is EPEVTQTPSHQVTQMGQEVILRCVPISNHLYFYWYRQILGQKVEFLVSFYNNEISEKSEIFDDQFSVERPDGSNFTLKIRSTKLEDSAMYFCASSVEAHALFGPGTRLTVT.

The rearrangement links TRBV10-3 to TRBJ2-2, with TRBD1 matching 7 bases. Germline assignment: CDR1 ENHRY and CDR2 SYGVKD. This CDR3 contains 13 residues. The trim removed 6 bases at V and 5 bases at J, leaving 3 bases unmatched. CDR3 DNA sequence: TGTGCCATCAGGCCACAGGGGACCGGGGAGCTGTTTTTT. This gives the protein CAIRPQGTGELFF.

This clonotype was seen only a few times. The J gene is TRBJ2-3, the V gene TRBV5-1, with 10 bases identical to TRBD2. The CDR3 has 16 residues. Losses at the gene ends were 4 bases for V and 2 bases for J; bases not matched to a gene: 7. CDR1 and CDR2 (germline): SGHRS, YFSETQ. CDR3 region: CASSARTSGPTDTQYF. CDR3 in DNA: TGCGCCAGCAGCGCCAGGACTAGCGGACCCACAGATACGCAGTATTTT. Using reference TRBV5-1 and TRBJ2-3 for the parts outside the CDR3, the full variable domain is KAGVTQTPRYLIKTRGQQVTLSCSPISGHRSVSWYQQTPGQGLQFLFEYFSETQRNKGNFPGRFSGRQFSNSRSEMNVSTLELGDSALYLCASSARTSGPTDTQYFGPGTRLTVL.

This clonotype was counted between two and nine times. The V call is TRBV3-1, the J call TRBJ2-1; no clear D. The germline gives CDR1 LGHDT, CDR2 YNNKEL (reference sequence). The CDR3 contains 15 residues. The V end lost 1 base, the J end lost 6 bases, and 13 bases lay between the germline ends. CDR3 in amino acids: CASSQGVRDGNEQFF. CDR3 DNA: TGTGCCAGCAGCCAAGGAGTTAGGGATGGCAATGAGCAGTTCTTC.

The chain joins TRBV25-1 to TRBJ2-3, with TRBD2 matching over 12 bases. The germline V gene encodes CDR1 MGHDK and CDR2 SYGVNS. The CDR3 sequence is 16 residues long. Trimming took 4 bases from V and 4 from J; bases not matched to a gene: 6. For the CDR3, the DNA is TGTGCCAGCAGTGGATTAACTAGCGGGAGGTCAGATACGCAGTATTTT. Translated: CASSGLTSGRSDTQYF.

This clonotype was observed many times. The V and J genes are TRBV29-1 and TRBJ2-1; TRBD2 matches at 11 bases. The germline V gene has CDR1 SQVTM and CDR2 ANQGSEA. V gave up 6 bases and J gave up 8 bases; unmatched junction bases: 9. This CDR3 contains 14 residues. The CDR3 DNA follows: TGCAGCGTAGAAACTAGCGGGAGACGCTATGAGCAGTTCTTC. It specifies CSVETSGRRYEQFF.

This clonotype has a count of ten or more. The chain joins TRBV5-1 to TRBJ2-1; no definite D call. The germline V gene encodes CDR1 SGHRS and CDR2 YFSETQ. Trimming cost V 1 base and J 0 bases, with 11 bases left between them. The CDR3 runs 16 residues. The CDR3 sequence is CASSLYGQSSYNEQFF. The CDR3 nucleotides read TGCGCCAGCAGCTTGTATGGCCAGAGCTCCTACAATGAGCAGTTCTTC.

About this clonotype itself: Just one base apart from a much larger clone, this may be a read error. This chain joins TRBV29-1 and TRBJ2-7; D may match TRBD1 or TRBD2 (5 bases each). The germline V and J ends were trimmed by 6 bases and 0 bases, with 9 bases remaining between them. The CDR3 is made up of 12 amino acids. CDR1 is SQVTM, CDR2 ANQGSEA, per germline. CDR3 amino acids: CSVRDGSYEQYF. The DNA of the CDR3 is TGCAGCGTCCGGGACGGCTCCTACGAGCAGTACTTC.

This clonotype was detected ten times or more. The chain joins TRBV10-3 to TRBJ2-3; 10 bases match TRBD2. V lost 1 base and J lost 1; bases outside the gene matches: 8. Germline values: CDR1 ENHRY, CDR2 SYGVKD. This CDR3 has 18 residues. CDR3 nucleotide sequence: TGTGCCATCAGTGAGTGGCTAGCGGGAGTTGCCCGCACAGATACGCAGTATTTT. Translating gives CAISEWLAGVARTDTQYF.

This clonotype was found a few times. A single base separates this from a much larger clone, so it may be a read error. CDR3 protein: CASSPNGELFF. CDR3 bases: TGTGCCAGCAGCCCCAACGGGGAGCTGTTTTTT. This chain joins TRBV7-8 and TRBJ2-2; D gene uncertain. This CDR3 region has 11 residues. Per germline, CDR1 SGHVS and CDR2 FQNEAQ. Trimming removed 5 bases from V and 7 bases from J, with 5 bases in between.

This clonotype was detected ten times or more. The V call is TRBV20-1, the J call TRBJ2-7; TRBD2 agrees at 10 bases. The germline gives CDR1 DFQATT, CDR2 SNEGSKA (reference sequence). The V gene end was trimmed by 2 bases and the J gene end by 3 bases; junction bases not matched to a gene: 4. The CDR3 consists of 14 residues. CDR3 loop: CSARLAGGLYEQYF. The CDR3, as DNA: TGCAGTGCTAGATTAGCGGGAGGTCTCTACGAGCAGTACTTC.

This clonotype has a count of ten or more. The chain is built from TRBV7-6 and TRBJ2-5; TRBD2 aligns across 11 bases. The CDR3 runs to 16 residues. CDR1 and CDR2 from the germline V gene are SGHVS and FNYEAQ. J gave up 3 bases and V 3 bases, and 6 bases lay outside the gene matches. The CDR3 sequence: CASSLTVTSGKETQYF. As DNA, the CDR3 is TGTGCCAGCAGCTTGACTGTGACTAGCGGGAAAGAGACCCAGTACTTC.

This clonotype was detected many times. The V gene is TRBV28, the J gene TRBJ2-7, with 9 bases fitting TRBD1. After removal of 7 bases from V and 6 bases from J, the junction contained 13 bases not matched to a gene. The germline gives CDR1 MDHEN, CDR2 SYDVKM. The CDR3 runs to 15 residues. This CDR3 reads CASNAPPGQGGEQYF. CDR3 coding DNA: TGTGCCAGCAATGCCCCTCCGGGACAGGGAGGCGAGCAGTACTTC.

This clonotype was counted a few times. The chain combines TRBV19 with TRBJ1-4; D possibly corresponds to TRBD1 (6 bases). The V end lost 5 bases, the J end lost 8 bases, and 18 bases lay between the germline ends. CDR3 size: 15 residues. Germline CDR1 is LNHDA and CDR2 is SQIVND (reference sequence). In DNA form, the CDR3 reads TGTGCCAGTAGTCCCCATCAGGGGAGTGGCGAAAAACTGTTTTTT. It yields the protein CASSPHQGSGEKLFF. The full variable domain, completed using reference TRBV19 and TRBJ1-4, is DGGITQSPKYLFRKEGQNVTLSCEQNLNHDAMYWYRQDPGQGLRLIYYSQIVNDFQKGDIAEGYSVSREKKESFPLTVTSAQKNPTAFYLCASSPHQGSGEKLFFGSGTQLSVL.

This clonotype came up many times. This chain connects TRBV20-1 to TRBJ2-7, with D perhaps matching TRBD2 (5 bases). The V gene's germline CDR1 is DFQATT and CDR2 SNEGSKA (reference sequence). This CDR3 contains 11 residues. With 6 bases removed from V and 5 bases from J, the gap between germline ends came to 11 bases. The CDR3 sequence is CSARAFDEQYF. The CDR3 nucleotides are TGCAGTGCGAGGGCCTTCGACGAGCAGTACTTC.

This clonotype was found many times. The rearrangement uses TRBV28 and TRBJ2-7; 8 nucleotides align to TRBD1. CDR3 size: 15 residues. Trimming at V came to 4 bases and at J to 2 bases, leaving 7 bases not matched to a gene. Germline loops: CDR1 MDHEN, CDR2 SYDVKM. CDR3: CASSSLDRDTYEQYF. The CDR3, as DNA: TGTGCCAGCAGTTCCTTGGACAGGGACACCTACGAGCAGTACTTC.

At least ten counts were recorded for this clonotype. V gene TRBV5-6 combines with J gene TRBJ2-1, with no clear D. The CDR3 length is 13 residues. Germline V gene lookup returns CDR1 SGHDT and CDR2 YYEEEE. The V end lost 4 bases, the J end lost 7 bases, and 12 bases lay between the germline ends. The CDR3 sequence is CASSPQHRNEQFF. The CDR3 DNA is TGTGCCAGCAGCCCGCAACATCGTAATGAGCAGTTCTTC.

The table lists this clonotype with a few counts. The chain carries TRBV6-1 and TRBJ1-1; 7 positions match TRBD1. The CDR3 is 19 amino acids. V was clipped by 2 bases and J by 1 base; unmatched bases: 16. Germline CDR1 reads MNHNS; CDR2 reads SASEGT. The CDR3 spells CASSEFRRTGTAANTEAFF. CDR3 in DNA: TGTGCCAGCAGTGAATTTAGACGAACCGGGACAGCCGCGAACACTGAAGCTTTCTTT.

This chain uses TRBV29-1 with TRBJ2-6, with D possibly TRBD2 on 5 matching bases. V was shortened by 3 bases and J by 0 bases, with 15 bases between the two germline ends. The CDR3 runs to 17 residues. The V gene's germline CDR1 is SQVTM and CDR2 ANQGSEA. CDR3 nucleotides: TGCAGCGTTGATACGGGCGGGTTTTACTCTGGGGCCAACGTCCTGACTTTC. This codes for CSVDTGGFYSGANVLTF.

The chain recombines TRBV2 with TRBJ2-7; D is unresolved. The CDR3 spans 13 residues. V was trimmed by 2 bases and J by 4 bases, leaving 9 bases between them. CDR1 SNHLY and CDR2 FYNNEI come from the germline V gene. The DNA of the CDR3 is TGTGCCAGCAGTGAATCCCCGGCTTACGAGCAGTACTTC. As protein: CASSESPAYEQYF. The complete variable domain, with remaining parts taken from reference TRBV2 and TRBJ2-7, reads EPEVTQTPSHQVTQMGQEVILRCVPISNHLYFYWYRQILGQKVEFLVSFYNNEISEKSEIFDDQFSVERPDGSNFTLKIRSTKLEDSAMYFCASSESPAYEQYFGPGTRLTVT.

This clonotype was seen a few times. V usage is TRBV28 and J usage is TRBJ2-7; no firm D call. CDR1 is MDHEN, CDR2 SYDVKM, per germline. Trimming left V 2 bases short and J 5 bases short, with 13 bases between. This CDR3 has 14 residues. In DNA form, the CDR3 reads TGTGCCAGCAGTTTAAGCCCGGGTACGCACGAGCAGTACTTC. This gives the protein CASSLSPGTHEQYF.

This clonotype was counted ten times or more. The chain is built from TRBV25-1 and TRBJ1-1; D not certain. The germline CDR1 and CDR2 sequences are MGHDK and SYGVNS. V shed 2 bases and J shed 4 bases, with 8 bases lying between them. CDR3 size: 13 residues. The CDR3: CASSEGRATEAFF. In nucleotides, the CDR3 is TGTGCCAGCAGTGAAGGGAGGGCCACTGAAGCTTTCTTT. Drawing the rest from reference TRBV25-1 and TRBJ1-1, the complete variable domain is EADIYQTPRYLVIGTGKKITLECSQTMGHDKMYWYQQDPGMELHLIHYSYGVNSTEKGDLSSESTVSRIRTEHFPLTLESARPSHTSQYLCASSEGRATEAFFGQGTRLTVV.

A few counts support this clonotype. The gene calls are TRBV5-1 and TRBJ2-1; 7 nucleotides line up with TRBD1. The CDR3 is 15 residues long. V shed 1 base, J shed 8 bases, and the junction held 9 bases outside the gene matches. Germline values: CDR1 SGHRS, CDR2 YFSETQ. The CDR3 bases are TGCGCCAGCAGCTTGACCCAGGCAGGGGGAGATGAGCAGTTCTTC. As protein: CASSLTQAGGDEQFF.